This T cell receptor (beta chain) was sequenced during a study of cytomegalovirus exposure and HLA in healthy donors. Study summary: Previous work identified 95 million to 120 million unique TCR beta sequences from some 170 million T cells. General study findings and limits: Per a later analysis, HLA-associated TCR beta chains showed more clonal expansion than other, equally common TCR beta chains. TCR beta sequences numbering 15,000 to 20,000 were associated with HLA alleles at 0.05 false discovery rate in a later analysis.

Germline CDR1 is MNHEY and CDR2 is SVGAGI. Trimming pared 4 bases from V and 5 bases from J, leaving 9 bases between. The CDR3 has 14 residues. PCR primers comprised 60 Vbeta and 13 Jbeta primers. The repertoire was sequenced with immunoSEQ multiplex PCR; TCRdb's copy has only in-frame clones and lacks some. The sample has about 180,000 clones; 65% to 80% are singletons. As regards this clone: What it recognizes is unknown.

Sequencing was performed on PBMCs. The V call is TRBV6-5, the J call TRBJ1-6; tentatively, D is TRBD1 (6 bases). The sequence was obtained from a woman between 45 and 60 years old in good health and CMV-seropositive. CDR3 DNA sequence: TGTGCCAGCAGTTCCGGACAGCATAATTCACCCCTCCACTTT. This codes for CASSSGQHNSPLHF.